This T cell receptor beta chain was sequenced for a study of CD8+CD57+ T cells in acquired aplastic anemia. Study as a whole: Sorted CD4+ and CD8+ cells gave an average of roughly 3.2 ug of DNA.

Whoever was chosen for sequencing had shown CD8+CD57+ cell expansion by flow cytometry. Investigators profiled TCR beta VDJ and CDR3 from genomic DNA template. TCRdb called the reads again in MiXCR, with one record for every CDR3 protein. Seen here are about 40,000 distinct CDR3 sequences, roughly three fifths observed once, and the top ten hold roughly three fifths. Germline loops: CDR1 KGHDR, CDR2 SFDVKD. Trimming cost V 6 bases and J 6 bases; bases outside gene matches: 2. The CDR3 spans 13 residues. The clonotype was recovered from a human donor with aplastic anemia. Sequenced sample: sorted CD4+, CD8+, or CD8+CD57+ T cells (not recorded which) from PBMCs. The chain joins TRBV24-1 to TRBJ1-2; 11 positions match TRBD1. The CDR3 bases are TGTGCCACCAGTCAGGACAGGGGGCATGGCTACACCTTC. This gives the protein CATSQDRGHGYTF.